The 21 T cell receptor beta chains listed next were all sequenced from one sample in a study of beta chain features in type 1 diabetes. Expressed TCRB transcripts were sequenced after all isolated RNA was converted to cDNA. The table came from immunoSEQ multiplex PCR; TCRdb's copy has only in-frame clones and leaves some out. The data show about 900,000 clones, roughly 16% seen once. Sequences were obtained from naive CD4+ T cells from blood. The source is a woman aged 18 to 35 in good health.

This clone came up a few times. The V call is TRBV9, the J call TRBJ2-2; no firm D call. The CDR3 consists of 13 residues. The germline gives CDR1 SGDLS, CDR2 YYNGEE. Trimming shortened V by 3 bases and J by 6 bases, and 9 bases separated the two germline ends. CDR3 DNA sequence: TGTGCCAGCAGCGGCCGTACTCCCGGGGAGCTGTTTTTT. Translating it yields CASSGRTPGELFF.

This clone was detected only once. This chain links TRBV2 with TRBJ2-6, with D perhaps TRBD1 (5 bases). V was pared by 6 bases and J by 0 bases, with 15 bases between. The CDR3 has 17 amino acids. From germline, CDR1 is SNHLY and CDR2 FYNNEI. This chain's CDR3 is CASRYYLQGSGANVLTF. CDR3 coding DNA: TGTGCCAGCAGGTACTACCTCCAGGGCTCTGGGGCCAACGTCCTGACTTTC.

This clone was found a few times. The gene calls are TRBV18 and TRBJ2-1; 8 bases are shared with TRBD1. The germline CDR1 and CDR2 sequences are KGHSH and LQKENI. V was clipped by 3 bases and J by 2 bases; unmatched bases: 9. The CDR3 spans 17 residues. Here the CDR3 reads CASSPMRSGGAYNEQFF. The DNA of the CDR3 is TGTGCCAGCTCACCCATGAGGTCAGGGGGCGCCTACAATGAGCAGTTCTTC.

The V gene is TRBV9, the J gene TRBJ2-1, with 12 bases identical to TRBD2. In germline, CDR1 is SGDLS, CDR2 YYNGEE. CDR3 length: 17 amino acids. Trimming cost V 0 bases and J 7 bases; bases outside gene matches: 8. In DNA form, the CDR3 reads TGTGCCAGCAGCGTAGGCGGACTAGCGGGACCCTTTAATGAGCAGTTCTTC. It encodes CASSVGGLAGPFNEQFF.

This clone showed up just a few times. The rearrangement joins TRBV23-1 to TRBJ1-1, with D maybe TRBD1 (6 bases). TRBV23-1 is noted as an ORF with a role that remains uncertain. The V end was cut by 0 bases, the J end by 5 bases, with 13 bases between. The CDR3 loop spans 15 amino acids. The CDR3 DNA reads TGCGCCAGCAGTCAATCGCCACAGGGAATAACTGAAGCTTTCTTT. Its translation is CASSQSPQGITEAFF.

The rearrangement uses TRBV6-5 and TRBJ2-2; the D gene is possibly TRBD2 (5 bases). This CDR3 has 14 amino acids. The germline gives CDR1 MNHEY, CDR2 SVGAGI. Trimming stripped 2 bases from V and 4 bases from J, with 8 bases between. The CDR3: CASSYEGVTGELFF. The CDR3 DNA reads TGTGCCAGCAGTTACGAGGGAGTCACCGGGGAGCTGTTTTTT.

The chain carries TRBV18 and TRBJ1-1; D might be TRBD1 (5 bases). This CDR3 is 14 amino acids long. The V gene lost 8 bases and the J gene lost 5 bases, with 18 bases spanning the gap. Germline lookup yields CDR1 KGHSH and CDR2 LQKENI. CDR3 coding DNA: TGTGCCAGCCGTTCCCCCAGGGATGGGACTGAAGCTTTCTTT. Protein sequence: CASRSPRDGTEAFF.

The J gene is TRBJ2-3, the V gene TRBV18, with unresolved D. From germline, CDR1 is KGHSH and CDR2 LQKENI. The V end lost 3 bases, the J end lost 7 bases, and 5 bases lay between the germline ends. The CDR3 contains 11 residues. The CDR3 sequence: CASSPGHTQYF. The CDR3 nucleotides read TGTGCCAGCTCACCGGGCCATACGCAGTATTTT.

This chain joins TRBV19 and TRBJ2-1; D uncertain. V lost 0 bases, J lost 11 bases, and 8 bases lay in between. CDR1 and CDR2 (germline): LNHDA, SQIVND (reference sequence). The CDR3 contains 12 residues. CDR3 nucleotides: TGTGCCAGTAGTATAGAAAGAGCGAAGCAGTTCTTC. Amino acids: CASSIERAKQFF.

This rearrangement joins TRBV7-2 to TRBJ2-5; 9 nucleotides agree with TRBD2. The junction had 19 bases not matched to a gene; V was cut back by 8 bases and J by 6 bases. The germline V gene encodes CDR1 SGHTA and CDR2 FQGNSA. The CDR3 length is 17 residues. Here the CDR3 reads CASQWWGTGTSRQTQYF. CDR3 sequence (DNA): TGTGCCAGCCAGTGGTGGGGTACCGGGACTAGCAGGCAGACCCAGTACTTC.

The rearrangement joins TRBV6-6 to TRBJ2-1; no clear D. This CDR3 spans 14 amino acids. Germline CDR1 is MNHNY and CDR2 is SVGAGI (reference sequence). Trimming removed 0 bases from V and 9 bases from J, with 12 bases in between. CDR3 protein: CASSYSRLVSEQFF. Here the CDR3 DNA reads TGTGCCAGCAGTTACTCGAGGCTAGTCTCTGAGCAGTTCTTC.

This clone has a handful of counts. V is TRBV5-1 and J is TRBJ2-7; possibly TRBD2 for D (6 bases). Germline V gene data show CDR1 as SGHRS and CDR2 as YFSETQ. Trimming pared 0 bases from V and 3 bases from J, leaving 16 bases between. The CDR3 has 16 residues. CDR3 protein: CASSLAAGSIGYEQYF. The CDR3 DNA reads as TGCGCCAGCAGCTTGGCCGCCGGGAGTATCGGCTACGAGCAGTACTTC.

This clone was seen a few times. The V call is TRBV6-6, the J call TRBJ2-2; D uncertain. The germline V gene encodes CDR1 MNHNY and CDR2 SVGAGI (reference sequence). V was clipped by 2 bases and J by 7 bases, with 8 bases between them. This CDR3 spans 13 amino acids. The CDR3 loop reads CASSYAGFGELFF. CDR3 nucleotides: TGTGCCAGCAGTTACGCAGGCTTCGGGGAGCTGTTTTTT.

The chain combines TRBV7-9 with TRBJ1-1; D possibly corresponds to TRBD1 (5 bases). Germline V lookup: CDR1 SEHNR, CDR2 FQNEAQ (reference sequence). The CDR3 has 14 residues. Trimming pared 2 bases from V and 3 bases from J, leaving 10 bases between. CDR3 sequence: CASSLFSGDTEAFF. The CDR3 bases are TGTGCCAGCAGCTTATTTTCGGGGGACACTGAAGCTTTCTTT. Using reference TRBV7-9 and TRBJ1-1 for the parts outside the CDR3, the full variable domain is DTGVSQNPRHKITKRGQNVTFRCDPISEHNRLYWYRQTLGQGPEFLTYFQNEAQLEKSRLLSDRFSAERPKGSFSTLEIQRTEQGDSAMYLCASSLFSGDTEAFFGQGTRLTVV.

With regard to this clone: Other DNA sequences in the same sample also yield this CDR3. The V call is TRBV5-1, the J call TRBJ2-1, with D tentatively TRBD2 (6 bases). This CDR3 spans 16 amino acids. V gave up 0 bases and J gave up 0 bases, with 10 bases separating them. CDR1 is SGHRS and CDR2 is YFSETQ in the germline V gene. DNA for the CDR3: TGCGCCAGCAGCTTGGCGGGGGATAGCTCCTACAATGAGCAGTTCTTC. Translated: CASSLAGDSSYNEQFF. The variable domain in full, completed from reference TRBV5-1 and TRBJ2-1, reads KAGVTQTPRYLIKTRGQQVTLSCSPISGHRSVSWYQQTPGQGLQFLFEYFSETQRNKGNFPGRFSGRQFSNSRSEMNVSTLELGDSALYLCASSLAGDSSYNEQFFGPGTRLTVL.

The J gene is TRBJ2-7, the V gene TRBV27, with D possibly TRBD2 on 5 matching bases. CDR1 is MNHEY, CDR2 SMNVEV, per germline (reference sequence). This CDR3 region has 15 residues. Trimming left V 5 bases short and J 0 bases short, with 14 bases between. The CDR3 DNA reads as TGTGCCAGCAGTCCCCTCGACGGGGACTCCTACGAGCAGTACTTC. Its protein product is CASSPLDGDSYEQYF.

In this sample, this clone turned up a few times. This chain joins TRBV2 and TRBJ1-1, with no clear D. The CDR3 spans 13 residues. Trimming pared 6 bases from V and 1 base from J, leaving 9 bases between. Germline CDR1 is SNHLY and CDR2 is FYNNEI. The CDR3 sequence is CASRRNENTEAFF. DNA for the CDR3: TGTGCCAGCAGGCGCAATGAGAACACTGAAGCTTTCTTT.

This clone has a handful of counts. V usage is TRBV5-1 and J usage is TRBJ2-7, with TRBD2 matching 10 bases. J lost 3 bases, V lost 0 bases, and 6 bases had no gene match. The germline gives CDR1 SGHRS, CDR2 YFSETQ. The length of the CDR3 is 16 residues. The DNA of the CDR3 is TGCGCCAGCAGCTTGGACCCGGGACTAGCGTACTACGAGCAGTACTTC. It translates to CASSLDPGLAYYEQYF.

V and J are TRBV6-1 and TRBJ1-5; weak D call: TRBD1 (5 bases). The CDR3 runs to 15 residues. In germline, CDR1 is MNHNS, CDR2 SASEGT. Trimming cost V 5 bases and J 2 bases, with 13 bases left between them. CDR3 sequence: CASSRGVVGNQPQHF. For the CDR3, the DNA is TGTGCCAGCAGTAGAGGGGTAGTTGGCAATCAGCCCCAGCATTTT.

This clone has just a few counts. Other DNA variants within this sample encode the same CDR3. This chain connects TRBV5-1 to TRBJ2-3; D may be TRBD2 (6 bases). Germline CDR1 SGHRS, CDR2 YFSETQ. The CDR3 spans 14 residues. With 3 bases removed from V and 0 bases from J, the gap between germline ends came to 8 bases. The CDR3 loop is CASSSGTSTDTQYF. The CDR3 DNA is TGCGCCAGCAGCTCCGGGACTAGCACAGATACGCAGTATTTT.

V is TRBV7-2 and J is TRBJ2-7; TRBD2 matches at 14 bases. Germline lookup yields CDR1 SGHTA and CDR2 FQGNSA. CDR3 size: 17 residues. J was trimmed by 4 bases and V by 3 bases; bases with no gene match: 8. For the CDR3, the DNA is TGTGCCAGCAGCTTTCGCGGGACTAGCGGGAGTTTTTACGAGCAGTACTTC. This codes for CASSFRGTSGSFYEQYF.